A selection of T cell receptor beta chains follows, all from one sample in a study of T cell responses to AZD1222 COVID-19 vaccine. Data came from immunoSEQ multiplex PCR; TCRdb stores just in-frame clones and leaves some out. The table lists tens of thousands of clones, around nine tenths of them singletons. The sequencing here drew on peripheral blood, taken 28 days after the second dose of the MenACWY control vaccine. The receptors were sampled from an adult who received the MenACWY meningococcal vaccine as a control. The conserved cysteine and the conserved F or W are not part of the CDR3 here. Each record gives: clone size, J gene, V gene, CDR3 protein. Size is stated for part of the rows, as once, few or many counts, or as a class when the clone is expanded.

. | TRBJ2-5 | TRBV24-1 | ATSDLPRTSGQETQY
. | TRBJ2-7 | TRBV6-5 | ASSPSLSRHEQY
. | TRBJ2-2 | TRBV27 | ASSFRPLTLTGELF
. | TRBJ2-7 | TRBV25-1 | ASSEVRDYEQY
. | TRBJ1-1 | TRBV28 | ASSHRGMNTEAF
. | TRBJ2-1 | TRBV2 | ASSRGYSGANEQF
. | TRBJ2-1 | TRBV15 | ATSRGILGWNEQF
. | TRBJ1-1 | TRBV27 | ASSSRGPGGEAF
. | TRBJ2-3 | TRBV5-5 | ASGSGGDTQY
. | TRBJ2-7 | TRBV27 | ASSWGEGYEQY
. | TRBJ1-1 | TRBV9 | ASSVGPEEIEAF
once | TRBJ2-5 | TRBV25-1 | ASSAGGTGETQY
. | TRBJ2-7 | TRBV7-8 | ASSSGTSGSYEQY
. | TRBJ1-5 | TRBV28 | ASSRGTLGPQH
few | TRBJ1-4 | TRBV3-1/TRBV3-2 | ASSQDLWGATNEKLF
. | TRBJ2-3 | TRBV6-1 | ASSESLASPDTQY